This passage covers 4 T cell receptor beta chains from one sample sequenced in a study of T cell clonotyping in hematopoietic cell transplantation. Sequencing was performed with immunoSEQ multiplex PCR; in TCRdb, only in-frame clones are kept and a portion is missing. Of about 80,000 clones in the sample, about 95% are singletons; the top ten hold under 2%. Time point indicated: recipient sample about 28 days before transplant, after cytoreduction. The input for sequencing was peripheral blood mononuclear cells, taken before stem cell transplant. Receptors originate from a woman aged 50 to 60 with acute myeloid leukemia. Some clones in this sample may be carry-over from other donors' samples.

The gene calls are TRBV28 and TRBJ2-1; no reliable D call. This CDR3 has 14 residues. In germline, CDR1 is MDHEN, CDR2 SYDVKM. V lost 2 bases and J lost 5, with 10 bases in between. For the CDR3, the DNA is TGTGCCAGCAGTTTACCGTATGGGGACAATGAGCAGTTCTTC. Translated, it gives CASSLPYGDNEQFF.

V and J are TRBV5-1 and TRBJ2-7, with a weak D call TRBD1 (6 bases). Germline loops: CDR1 SGHRS, CDR2 YFSETQ. The CDR3 is made up of 15 amino acids. The germline V and J ends were trimmed by 4 bases and 2 bases, with 16 bases remaining between them. CDR3 region: CASSLGTIPTYEQYF. Written as DNA, the CDR3 is TGCGCCAGCAGCCTCGGGACAATACCAACCTACGAGCAGTACTTC.

The chain links TRBV18 to TRBJ1-2; 8 nucleotides line up with TRBD1. From germline, CDR1 is KGHSH and CDR2 LQKENI. V lost 4 bases, J lost 2 bases, and 6 bases stayed unmatched. The CDR3 extends over 15 amino acids. This CDR3 is CASSLDRGGNYGYTF. CDR3 nucleotides: TGTGCCAGCTCACTCGACAGGGGCGGAAACTATGGCTACACCTTC.

The chain carries TRBV19 and TRBJ1-2; D unresolved. The CDR3 contains 16 residues. V was cut by 3 bases and J by 4 bases, with 18 bases left in between. Germline V gives CDR1 LNHDA, CDR2 SQIVND (reference sequence). CDR3 DNA sequence: TGTGCCAGTAGTATCCTACAGAAACCCACCTCCTATGGCTACACCTTC. Protein sequence: CASSILQKPTSYGYTF.